This TCR beta chain emerged from a study of T cells in Graves' hyperthyroidism and ophthalmopathy. The CDR3 loop spans 13 amino acids. Germline loops: CDR1 KGHSH, CDR2 LQKENI. V gave up 2 bases and J gave up 5 bases, with 7 bases separating them. Many counts were recorded for this clonotype. Researchers barred patients who had uncontrolled infection, other autoimmune disease, pregnancy or lactation. Template material for amplifying TCR beta CDR3 regions consisted of RNA transcripts. HTBI primers were the set used in a first-round RT-PCR of the TCR CDR3. A single record per CDR3 protein comes from TCRdb applying MiXCR to the multiplex PCR reads. The sample includes approximately 370,000 distinct CDR3 sequences, about 15% seen only once; the top ten take approximately 35%.

The gene calls are TRBV18 and TRBJ2-1; no clear D. Specimen: blood. This sequence originates from a woman aged 25 to 39 with Graves' hyperthyroidism that later progressed to Graves' ophthalmopathy. CDR3 residues: CASSPMMNNEQFF. The CDR3 nucleotides are TGTGCCAGCTCACCAATGATGAACAATGAGCAGTTCTTC.